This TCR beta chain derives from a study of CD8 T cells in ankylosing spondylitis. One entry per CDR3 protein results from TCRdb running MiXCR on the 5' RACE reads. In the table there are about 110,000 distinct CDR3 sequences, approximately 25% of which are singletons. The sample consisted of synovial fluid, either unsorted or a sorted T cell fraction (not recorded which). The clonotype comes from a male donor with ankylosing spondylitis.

CDR3 sequence (DNA): TGTGCCACCCGGCCAGCGGGAGAGACAGATACGCAGTATTTT. It is translated as CATRPAGETDTQYF. The V call is TRBV10-3, the J call TRBJ2-3, with 8 bases fitting TRBD2. J lost 3 bases, V lost 10 bases, and 9 bases had no gene match. CDR1 is ENHRY and CDR2 is SYGVKD in the germline V gene. This CDR3 has 14 amino acids.